A selection of T cell receptor beta chains follows, all from one sample in a study of immune cell composition in non-small cell lung cancer. Profiled with immunoSEQ multiplex PCR; TCRdb holds only in-frame clones, not every one. The table records some 5,600 clones, around 80% of them present only once. The sequencing input was lung tumor tissue. The receptors come from a human donor with non-small cell lung cancer. Both conserved end residues are part of each CDR3. D genes are given only for firm matches. The size entry is marked missing in some rows and otherwise reads once, few, many or a size class.

cdr3_aa: CASTAPGYGYTF; cdr3_nt: TGTGCCAGCACCGCCCCAGGGTATGGCTACACCTTC; d_call: NA; clone_size: NA; j_call: TRBJ1-2; v_call: TRBV28
cdr3_aa: CASSLASNTEAFF; cdr3_nt: TGCGCCAGCAGCTTGGCCTCGAACACTGAAGCTTTCTTT; d_call: NA; clone_size: NA; j_call: TRBJ1-1; v_call: TRBV5-1
cdr3_aa: CASSLFQALNTEAFF; cdr3_nt: TGTGCCAGCAGCTTGTTTCAGGCATTGAACACTGAAGCTTTCTTT; d_call: NA; clone_size: few; j_call: TRBJ1-1; v_call: TRBV5-4
cdr3_aa: CSGQVEETQYF; cdr3_nt: TGCAGTGGACAGGTGGAAGAGACCCAGTACTTC; d_call: NA; clone_size: once; j_call: TRBJ2-5; v_call: TRBV20-1
cdr3_aa: CASSAGDRVNEKLFF; cdr3_nt: TGCGCCAGCAGCGCCGGGGACAGGGTTAATGAAAAACTGTTTTTT; d_call: TRBD1; clone_size: NA; j_call: TRBJ1-4; v_call: TRBV4-1
cdr3_aa: CASSPTAGIDNSPLHF; cdr3_nt: TGCGCCAGCAGCCCGACGGCGGGTATAGATAATTCACCCCTCCACTTT; d_call: NA; clone_size: NA; j_call: TRBJ1-6; v_call: TRBV4-3
cdr3_aa: CASLGAGGVTEAFF; cdr3_nt: TGTGCCAGCCTTGGAGCAGGGGGCGTCACTGAAGCTTTCTTT; d_call: TRBD1; clone_size: few; j_call: TRBJ1-1; v_call: TRBV28
cdr3_aa: CASLREDEHEKLFF; cdr3_nt: TGTGCCAGCTTAAGGGAGGATGAGCATGAAAAACTGTTTTTT; d_call: NA; clone_size: NA; j_call: TRBJ1-4; v_call: TRBV6-1
cdr3_aa: CASSLISGGAYNEQFF; cdr3_nt: TGTGCCAGCAGCTTAATCAGCGGGGGGGCCTACAATGAGCAGTTCTTC; d_call: TRBD2; clone_size: NA; j_call: TRBJ2-1; v_call: TRBV7-6
cdr3_aa: CASDPGTGLGNTIYF; cdr3_nt: TGTGCCAGCGATCCTGGGACAGGCCTGGGAAACACCATATATTTT; d_call: TRBD1; clone_size: NA; j_call: TRBJ1-3; v_call: TRBV7-9
cdr3_aa: CASSLDERASYTF; cdr3_nt: TGCGCCAGCAGCTTGGACGAGAGGGCGAGCTACACCTTC; d_call: NA; clone_size: NA; j_call: TRBJ1-2; v_call: TRBV5-1
cdr3_aa: CASSYRGSYNEQFF; cdr3_nt: TGTGCCAGTTCCTATCGGGGTTCCTACAATGAGCAGTTCTTC; d_call: NA; clone_size: NA; j_call: TRBJ2-1; v_call: TRBV19
cdr3_aa: CASSGYRDPYEQYF; cdr3_nt: TGTGCCAGCAGCGGGTATCGGGATCCCTACGAGCAGTACTTC; d_call: NA; clone_size: few; j_call: TRBJ2-7; v_call: TRBV7-9
cdr3_aa: CSAETGELNTEAFF; cdr3_nt: TGCAGCGCTGAAACAGGGGAACTGAACACTGAAGCTTTCTTT; d_call: TRBD1; clone_size: few; j_call: TRBJ1-1; v_call: TRBV29-1
cdr3_aa: CASSVRSDSGEQFF; cdr3_nt: TGTGCCAGCAGCGTCCGTTCCGATTCGGGTGAGCAGTTCTTC; d_call: NA; clone_size: NA; j_call: TRBJ2-1; v_call: TRBV9